This T cell receptor beta chain is drawn from a study of regulatory T cells in long-lasting Graves disease. Assembly of TCR beta libraries relied on iRepertoire HTBI primers together with Arm-PCR of CDR3 regions. TCRdb analysed the multiplex PCR reads with MiXCR anew, one entry per CDR3 protein. In the table there are a few hundred thousand distinct CDR3 sequences, 15% to 20% of which are singletons. Described time point: newly diagnosed GD, antithyroid drugs for less than 3 months. PBMC-derived RNA was used for the TCR library. The sample holds many counts of this clonotype. Its cognate antigen is unknown. Germline CDR1 is KGHSH and CDR2 is LQKENI. This CDR3 has 14 amino acids. V dropped 1 base and J dropped 3; count of bases not matched to a gene: 2. Study-level findings and limits: The TCR repertoire of persistent Graves' patients was less diverse than that of newly diagnosed ones.

This same sample was also taken into another study, of T cells in Graves' hyperthyroidism and ophthalmopathy. That study reports: The study defined stable Graves' hyperthyroidism as no ophthalmopathy progression within 18 months. Researchers report that a 13 V-J model separated ophthalmopathy from stable hyperthyroidism.

This chain joins TRBV18 and TRBJ2-5, with 7 bases that match TRBD1. This TCR came from a woman in her twenties or thirties with Graves disease. This material consisted of peripheral blood mononuclear cells (PBMCs), taken at new diagnosis, from a patient treated with antithyroid drugs. CDR3: CASSPRDSKETQYF. The CDR3 DNA follows: TGTGCCAGCTCACCACGGGACAGCAAAGAGACCCAGTACTTC.